The 14 T cell receptor beta chains in this list originate from one sample, sequenced in a study of T cell clonotyping in hematopoietic cell transplantation. Assay used: immunoSEQ multiplex PCR; TCRdb lists only in-frame clones, some missing. Of some 3,500 clones in the sample, roughly 72% were seen once. The starting material was peripheral blood mononuclear cells, obtained 30 days after allogeneic stem cell transplant. The receptor source for this set is a male patient in his thirties or forties who had an allogeneic stem cell transplant from an unrelated donor, so the T cells may come from the graft donor. Some clones in this sample may be carry-over from other donors' samples.

The chain links TRBV4-3 to TRBJ1-5, with D unresolved. V gave up 1 base and J gave up 1 base, with 8 bases separating them. Germline lookup yields CDR1 LGHNA and CDR2 YSLEER. This CDR3 region has 15 residues. Here the CDR3 DNA reads TGCGCCAGCAGCCAAGTGGTAGGGAGCAATCAGCCCCAGCATTTT. Amino acid sequence: CASSQVVGSNQPQHF.

V and J are TRBV6-6 and TRBJ1-6; no definite D call. Trimming pared 6 bases from V and 7 bases from J, leaving 4 bases between. There are 11 residues in the CDR3. CDR1 and CDR2 (germline): MNHNY, SVGAGI (reference sequence). The CDR3 loop is CASRLNSPLHF. DNA of the CDR3: TGTGCCAGCAGACTAAATTCACCCCTCCACTTT.

The genes are TRBV4-3 and TRBJ2-3; 9 bases line up with TRBD2. The CDR3 has 18 amino acids. Trimming took 0 bases from V and 4 from J; bases not matched to a gene: 11. Per the germline V gene, CDR1 is LGHNA and CDR2 is YSLEER. The CDR3 sequence is CASSQDFKASGVPDTQYF. The DNA for the CDR3 is TGCGCCAGCAGCCAAGATTTTAAGGCTAGCGGGGTCCCAGATACGCAGTATTTT.

The chain joins TRBV2 to TRBJ1-5; TRBD1 matches at 8 bases. V lost 11 bases and J lost 6; bases outside the gene matches: 12. CDR3 size: 14 residues. Germline loops: CDR1 SNHLY, CDR2 FYNNEI. For the CDR3, the DNA is TGTGCCGCAAGAGACAGGGGTGTTAGTCAGCCCCAGCATTTT. The encoded protein is CAARDRGVSQPQHF.

This chain links TRBV7-9 with TRBJ1-6, with a tentative D call TRBD1 (5 bases). This CDR3 has 17 residues. The V end lost 1 base, the J end lost 5 bases, and 15 bases lay between the germline ends. Germline V lookup: CDR1 SEHNR, CDR2 FQNEAQ (reference sequence). CDR3 sequence reads: CASSLGWDLMDNSPLHF. Here the CDR3 DNA reads TGTGCCAGCAGCTTAGGGTGGGACCTAATGGATAATTCACCCCTCCACTTT.

V and J are TRBV7-2 and TRBJ2-3, with 9 nucleotides matching TRBD2. This CDR3 contains 15 residues. V lost 5 bases and J lost 3; bases outside the gene matches: 6. Germline assignment: CDR1 SGHTA and CDR2 FQGNSA. CDR3 region: CASSVQRGETDTQYF. The CDR3 DNA reads as TGTGCCAGCAGCGTCCAGCGGGGGGAGACAGATACGCAGTATTTT. The entire variable domain, with the rest obtained from reference TRBV7-2 and TRBJ2-3, is as follows: GAGVSQSPSNKVTEKGKDVELRCDPISGHTALYWYRQSLGQGLEFLIYFQGNSAPDKSGLPSDRFSAERTGGSVSTLTIQRTQQEDSAVYLCASSVQRGETDTQYFGPGTRLTVL.

The chain recombines TRBV6-5 with TRBJ1-1, with TRBD1 identical over 8 bases. Germline CDR1 reads MNHEY; CDR2 reads SVGAGI. The CDR3 spans 14 residues. Unmatched junction bases numbered 5, after V lost 7 bases and J lost 1 base. CDR3 amino acids: CASTYRGRNTEAFF. CDR3 DNA: TGTGCCAGCACCTACAGGGGGAGGAACACTGAAGCTTTCTTT.

J is TRBJ2-1 and V is TRBV5-1; 8 bases match TRBD2. The CDR3 loop spans 14 amino acids. Trimming removed 4 bases from V and 2 bases from J; junction bases left unmatched: 2. CDR1 SGHRS and CDR2 YFSETQ come from the germline V gene. In DNA, the CDR3 is TGCGCCAGCAGCACGGGACTAGCCTACAATGAGCAGTTCTTC. This gives the protein CASSTGLAYNEQFF.

The chain combines TRBV19 with TRBJ1-2, with D possibly being TRBD1 (5 bases). The CDR3 runs to 15 residues. The V end was cut by 7 bases, the J end by 3 bases, with 18 bases between. CDR1 and CDR2 (germline): LNHDA, SQIVND (reference sequence). For the CDR3, the DNA is TGTGCCAGTACCCCTGGGGGATCCCGTGACTATGGCTACACCTTC. The encoded protein is CASTPGGSRDYGYTF.

The chain employs TRBV6-6 and TRBJ2-7; maybe TRBD2 (6 bases). CDR1 is MNHNY, CDR2 SVGAGI, per germline (reference sequence). Trimming took 2 bases from V and 3 from J, leaving 17 bases between them. This CDR3 spans 16 amino acids. In DNA, the CDR3 is TGTGCCAGCAGTTACCGCCGTGAGGGACTCTACTACGAGCAGTACTTC. Amino acids: CASSYRREGLYYEQYF.

The chain employs TRBV14 and TRBJ1-5; 7 positions match TRBD1. The germline V gene has CDR1 SGHDN and CDR2 FVKESK. Trimming removed 1 base from V and 6 bases from J; junction bases left unmatched: 0. This CDR3 is 13 amino acids long. The CDR3 sequence is CASSQGDSQPQHF. CDR3 nucleotides: TGTGCCAGCAGCCAAGGGGACAGTCAGCCCCAGCATTTT.

This rearrangement joins TRBV30 to TRBJ1-6; D gene ambiguous. Germline CDR1 and CDR2: GTSNPN and SVGIG (reference sequence). The CDR3 runs 15 residues. DNA for the CDR3: TGTGCTCGGGGAACCGGTACGCAATATAATTCACCCCTCCACTTT. The encoded protein is CARGTGTQYNSPLHF.

This clone showed up just a few times. The V gene is TRBV9, the J gene TRBJ2-2, with 13 bases matching TRBD2. This CDR3 is built from 18 residues. Germline CDR1 reads SGDLS; CDR2 reads YYNGEE. J lost 0 bases, V lost 5 bases, and 7 bases had no gene match. The CDR3 reads CASRGGLAGATNTGELFF. In nucleotides, the CDR3 is TGTGCCAGCAGGGGCGGACTAGCGGGGGCCACGAACACCGGGGAGCTGTTTTTT.

The V call is TRBV28, the J call TRBJ1-4; D not resolved. Germline assignment: CDR1 MDHEN and CDR2 SYDVKM. The CDR3 has 13 amino acids. V was pared by 8 bases and J by 0 bases, with 7 bases between. The CDR3 sequence is CASQRTTNEKLFF. The CDR3 DNA reads as TGTGCCAGCCAGAGAACAACTAATGAAAAACTGTTTTTT.